The 9 T cell receptor beta chains reported below all come from one sample, sequenced in a study of T cell clonality in common variable immunodeficiency. TCRdb's copy holds only in-frame clones and misses some; the assay was immunoSEQ multiplex PCR. This sample carries about 37,000 clones and no singletons, and 2.5% to 3.5% goes to the top ten. Sample: peripheral blood mononuclear cells. These receptors were obtained from a person aged 18 to 75 in good health.

This clone occurred many times. With the read ending 3 residues before the CDR3 end, the germline J gene is used to fill in that end. The chain couples TRBV19 to TRBJ2-1, with 7 bases that match TRBD1. Germline values: CDR1 LNHDA, CDR2 SQIVND (reference sequence). J lost 7 bases, V lost 8 bases, and 14 bases had no gene match. The CDR3 contains 15 residues. The CDR3 bases that were read are TGTGCCAGTGGACCTCAAGGGGGCATTAGGAATGAG. Amino acids: CASGPQGGIRNE. The whole CDR3 is CASGPQGGIRNEQFF.

This clone has at least ten counts. The CDR3 is cut off 3 residues early in the read; its end comes from the germline J gene. The J gene is TRBJ1-2, the V gene TRBV5-6; tentatively, D is TRBD1 (5 bases). Per the germline V gene, CDR1 is SGHDT and CDR2 is YYEEEE. CDR3 length: 12 amino acids. The DNA read from the CDR3 is TGTGCCAGCAGCTTGGTGGCAGGGAGC. Its translation: CASSLVAGS. The CDR3 in its entirety is CASSLVAGSYTF.

In this sample, this clone turned up many times. The CDR3 goes on 3 residues after the read ends, and that part is filled in from the germline J gene. The V call is TRBV13, the J call TRBJ2-1; D gene uncertain. V lost 3 bases and J 0 bases, leaving 9 bases between the germline ends. The CDR3 is 15 residues long. Germline assignment: CDR1 PRHDT and CDR2 FYEKMQ (reference sequence). The CDR3 protein is CASSFYSSSYNEQFF. CDR3 DNA, as far as it was read: TGTGCCAGCAGCTTCTACAGTAGCTCCTACAATGAG. Looking up the rest from reference TRBV13 and TRBJ2-1 gives the full variable domain: AAGVIQSPRHLIKEKRETATLKCYPIPRHDTVYWYQQGPGQDPQFLISFYEKMQSDKGSIPDRFSAQQFSDYHSELNMSSLELGDSALYFCASSFYSSSYNEQFFGPGTRLTVL.

The table lists this clone with many counts. The CDR3 is cut off 3 residues early in the read; its end comes from the germline J gene. The chain links TRBV20-1 to TRBJ2-3; 13 bases match TRBD2. The germline V gene has CDR1 DFQATT and CDR2 SNEGSKA (reference sequence). This CDR3 is built from 15 residues. After removal of 4 bases from V and 6 bases from J, the junction contained 7 bases not matched to a gene. CDR3 DNA (partial): TGCAGTGCTACCCTACTAGCGGGAGGGCTGGATACG. Its translation: CSATLLAGGLDT. The CDR3 in full is CSATLLAGGLDTQYF.

This clone was seen only a few times. The read gets to within 3 residues of the CDR3 end, and the germline J gene fills in the rest. The rearrangement links TRBV4-2 to TRBJ2-7; 9 bases are shared with TRBD1. J lost 4 bases, V lost 1 base, and 8 bases had no gene match. The germline gives CDR1 LGHNA, CDR2 YNFKEQ. This CDR3 contains 16 residues. CDR3 region: CASSQGGGQGVYEQYF. The covered CDR3 bases are TGTGCCAGCAGCCAAGGGGGGGGACAGGGAGTATACGAG.

This clone was seen only a few times. The read comes to an end 3 residues before the CDR3 does, leaving the germline J gene to fill in the end. The rearrangement uses TRBV25-1 and TRBJ2-7; 7 nucleotides line up with TRBD1. The trim removed 1 base at V and 3 bases at J, leaving 6 bases unmatched. The CDR3 is 15 amino acids. Germline V lookup: CDR1 MGHDK, CDR2 SYGVNS. The CDR3 loop reads CASSESKGQIYEQYF. The DNA read from the CDR3 is TGTGCCAGCAGTGAATCAAAGGGACAGATCTACGAG.

There are many counts of this clone. The read ends 3 residues shy of where the CDR3 ends; the end is completed using the germline J gene. The genes are TRBV5-4 and TRBJ2-1; 10 positions agree with TRBD2. Germline V gene data show CDR1 as SGHNT and CDR2 as YYREEE (reference sequence). The CDR3 spans 15 residues. V was clipped by 1 base and J by 7 bases; unmatched bases: 5. CDR3 sequence reads: CASSLLAGVPNEQFF. CDR3 bases read: TGTGCCAGCAGCTTGCTAGCGGGAGTTCCGAATGAG.

This clone was seen many times. The CDR3 goes on 3 residues after the read ends, and that part is filled in from the germline J gene. The chain recombines TRBV20-1 with TRBJ2-3, with 12 nucleotides matching TRBD2. The CDR3 sequence is 14 residues long. The V gene's germline CDR1 is DFQATT and CDR2 SNEGSKA (reference sequence). The trim removed 2 bases at V and 5 bases at J, leaving 2 bases unmatched. The CDR3 loop is CSARTTSGRDTQYF. The part of the CDR3 DNA that was read is TGCAGTGCTAGAACGACTAGCGGGAGAGATACG.

This clone appeared many times. Coverage ceases 3 residues before the CDR3 finishes, and the germline J gene fills in the end. The V gene is TRBV2, the J gene TRBJ2-1; TRBD2 agrees at 8 bases. V dropped 0 bases and J dropped 6; count of bases not matched to a gene: 7. Looked up from germline, CDR1 is SNHLY and CDR2 is FYNNEI. CDR3 size: 16 residues. CDR3: CASSEARAGVGNEQFF. The DNA read from the CDR3 is TGTGCCAGCAGTGAAGCACGAGCGGGAGTAGGCAATGAG.